This T cell receptor (beta chain) was sequenced during a study of cytotoxic CD8 clonotypes in ibrutinib-treated CLL. General study results and limits: Few clonotypes were public, and these shrank or held steady under treatment.

The CDR3 is 13 amino acids. Per the germline V gene, CDR1 is SGHNT and CDR2 is YENEEA. The V gene lost 4 bases and the J gene lost 4 bases, with 8 bases spanning the gap. This clone came up once. No antigen is known for it. Using immunoSEQ multiplex PCR, the repertoire was profiled, and TCRdb retains in-frame clones only, with some absent. The table includes some 310,000 clones, around four fifths detected once. V and J are TRBV11-3 and TRBJ2-1; D unresolved. This specimen was PBMCs, taken before ibrutinib treatment. The TCR was taken from a human donor with chronic lymphocytic leukemia. The CDR3 DNA is TGTGCCAGCAGCTCCCAGCCTTACAATGAGCAGTTCTTC. Translated, it gives CASSSQPYNEQFF.